The 25 T cell receptor beta chains reported below all come from one sample, sequenced in a study of shared clonotypes between healthy human individuals. TCRdb's copy holds only in-frame clones and misses some; the assay was immunoSEQ multiplex PCR. The data contain 400,000 to 550,000 clones, 79% of them singletons. The source material was PBMCs. These receptors were collected from a woman aged 40 to 50 in good health. Some clones in this sample may be carry-over from other donors' samples.

V is TRBV29-1 and J is TRBJ2-3; D uncertain. The CDR3 contains 17 residues. Germline loops: CDR1 SQVTM, CDR2 ANQGSEA. Deletions cut 3 bases from V and 0 bases from J, with 19 bases between. CDR3 nucleotide sequence: TGCAGCGTTGATCCCTGGGGTACTACCGCTAGCACAGATACGCAGTATTTT. Its protein product is CSVDPWGTTASTDTQYF.

The chain links TRBV6-5 to TRBJ1-2, with D possibly TRBD1 on 5 matching bases. Germline CDR1 reads MNHEY; CDR2 reads SVGAGI. This CDR3 has 13 residues. Trimming stripped 7 bases from V and 8 bases from J, with 17 bases between. The CDR3 sequence: CASTGTTTGGYTF. The CDR3, as DNA: TGTGCCAGCACCGGGACGACAACGGGGGGCTACACCTTC.

This clone was picked up one time. The same CDR3 arises from other DNA sequences in this sample as well. The V and J genes are TRBV30 and TRBJ1-4; D gene ambiguous. The CDR3 contains 13 residues. From germline, CDR1 is GTSNPN and CDR2 SVGIG (reference sequence). V lost 2 bases and J 3 bases, leaving 7 bases between the germline ends. CDR3 nucleotide sequence: TGTGCCTGGAGTCCCGGGGCTAATGAAAAACTGTTTTTT. This gives the protein CAWSPGANEKLFF.

The chain employs TRBV29-1 and TRBJ1-1, with a weak D call TRBD1 (6 bases). This CDR3 contains 14 residues. The V gene lost 3 bases and the J gene lost 1 base, with 12 bases spanning the gap. Germline CDR1 and CDR2: SQVTM and ANQGSEA. The CDR3 nucleotides read TGCAGCGTTGATCGGGGGGGCGCGAACACTGAAGCTTTCTTT. Protein: CSVDRGGANTEAFF.

The chain links TRBV12-5 to TRBJ1-1, with TRBD1 matching 8 bases. The germline CDR1 and CDR2 sequences are LGHNT and FRNRAP. This CDR3 region has 16 residues. After removal of 0 bases from V and 7 bases from J, the junction contained 10 bases not matched to a gene. CDR3 sequence (DNA): TGTGCTAGTGGTTTGGTACTCGGCAGGGGGCGGGTTGAAGCTTTCTTT. Translated, it gives CASGLVLGRGRVEAFF.

The chain is built from TRBV28 and TRBJ2-1, with 9 bases aligning to TRBD2. Per germline, CDR1 MDHEN and CDR2 SYDVKM. The CDR3 length is 14 residues. Unmatched junction bases numbered 4, after V lost 3 bases and J lost 7 bases. CDR3 DNA sequence: TGTGCCAGCAGTTTGGGCGGGAGGGTTAATGAGCAGTTCTTC. It translates to CASSLGGRVNEQFF.

Notes on this clone: The identical CDR3 is also encoded by other nucleotide sequences in the sample. In DNA form, the CDR3 reads TGTGCCAGCAGTTTAGGGACTAGCGGGAGGGAGACCCAGTACTTC. Translated, it gives CASSLGTSGRETQYF. This chain connects TRBV27 to TRBJ2-5; 15 bases match TRBD2. Per the germline V gene, CDR1 is MNHEY and CDR2 is SMNVEV (reference sequence). Trimming removed 2 bases from V and 5 bases from J; junction bases left unmatched: 0. The CDR3 spans 15 residues.

J is TRBJ2-2 and V is TRBV5-4, with D hard to call. Trimming pared 2 bases from V and 1 base from J, leaving 9 bases between. The CDR3 has 15 residues. Germline assignment: CDR1 SGHNT and CDR2 YYREEE (reference sequence). This chain's CDR3 is CASSLVDRNTGELFF. CDR3 DNA sequence: TGTGCCAGCAGCTTAGTGGATCGGAACACCGGGGAGCTGTTTTTT.

The gene calls are TRBV27 and TRBJ1-1; 9 bases agree with TRBD1. This CDR3 has 15 residues. V was clipped by 5 bases and J by 6 bases; unmatched bases: 10. Germline V gene data show CDR1 as MNHEY and CDR2 as SMNVEV (reference sequence). CDR3 region: CASSSRDREFAEAFF. CDR3 sequence (DNA): TGTGCCAGCAGTAGCCGGGACAGGGAGTTTGCTGAAGCTTTCTTT.

The J gene is TRBJ2-7, the V gene TRBV28; D possibly matches TRBD1 or TRBD2 (5 bases each). Germline V CDR1 and CDR2: MDHEN, SYDVKM. Trimming removed 3 bases from V and 6 bases from J, with 12 bases in between. This CDR3 has 13 residues. CDR3 sequence: CASSFGTSREQYF. The CDR3, as DNA: TGTGCCAGCAGTTTTGGGACGTCCCGCGAGCAGTACTTC.

The V gene is TRBV2, the J gene TRBJ2-3; D not certain. Trimming took off 4 bases at V and 6 bases at J, with 14 bases between the two ends. Germline values: CDR1 SNHLY, CDR2 FYNNEI. This CDR3 contains 14 residues. CDR3 amino acids: CASSVVAVGDTQYF. The CDR3 bases are TGTGCCAGCAGTGTTGTGGCGGTCGGGGATACGCAGTATTTT.

The rearrangement joins TRBV18 to TRBJ2-2; D is unclear. This CDR3 contains 16 residues. From germline, CDR1 is KGHSH and CDR2 LQKENI. V lost 3 bases to trimming and J lost 1 base, with 12 bases between them. Written as DNA, the CDR3 is TGTGCCAGCTCACCGTACCCCGATGTGAACACCGGGGAGCTGTTTTTT. Translating gives CASSPYPDVNTGELFF.

This clone came up a few times. This chain joins TRBV5-1 and TRBJ2-3; 7 bases map to TRBD2. V dropped 2 bases and J dropped 1; count of bases not matched to a gene: 4. From germline, CDR1 is SGHRS and CDR2 YFSETQ. The CDR3 runs to 15 residues. CDR3 protein: CASSLGRGGTDTQYF. CDR3 DNA: TGCGCCAGCAGCTTAGGGAGGGGAGGCACAGATACGCAGTATTTT.

The chain joins TRBV7-2 to TRBJ1-2; maybe TRBD1 (5 bases). With 5 bases removed from V and 5 bases from J, the gap between germline ends came to 18 bases. CDR3 length: 15 residues. From germline, CDR1 is SGHTA and CDR2 FQGNSA. In DNA, the CDR3 is TGTGCCAGCAGCCCCAGGGACGGAGGAATTTATGGCTACACCTTC. Its translation: CASSPRDGGIYGYTF.

V and J are TRBV19 and TRBJ2-1; TRBD1 matches at 9 bases. With 6 bases clipped from V and 4 bases from J, the junction kept 13 bases outside the gene matches. Looked up from germline, CDR1 is LNHDA and CDR2 is SQIVND (reference sequence). The CDR3 is made up of 17 amino acids. CDR3 sequence: CASSPGTGTGRYNEQFF. The CDR3 coding sequence is TGTGCCAGTAGCCCCGGAACCGGGACAGGGCGTTACAATGAGCAGTTCTTC.

J is TRBJ2-3 and V is TRBV2; 7 nucleotides match TRBD2. With 6 bases clipped from V and 2 bases from J, the junction kept 8 bases outside the gene matches. Germline CDR1 is SNHLY and CDR2 is FYNNEI. CDR3 length: 15 residues. The CDR3 sequence is CASSPGTTFTDTQYF. CDR3 DNA: TGTGCCAGCAGCCCCGGGACTACCTTCACAGATACGCAGTATTTT.

The gene calls are TRBV11-2 and TRBJ2-7, with 8 nucleotides matching TRBD1. This CDR3 comprises 14 residues. Germline CDR1 SGHAT, CDR2 FQNNGV. The ends lost 3 bases at V and 4 bases at J; junction bases unmatched: 5. The DNA of the CDR3 is TGTGCCAGCAGCTTGGGCAGGGGGCTATACGAGCAGTACTTC. As protein: CASSLGRGLYEQYF. Full variable domain (remainder filled in from reference TRBV11-2 and TRBJ2-7): EAGVAQSPRYKIIEKRQSVAFWCNPISGHATLYWYQQILGQGPKLLIQFQNNGVVDDSQLPKDRFSAERLKGVDSTLKIQPAKLEDSAVYLCASSLGRGLYEQYFGPGTRLTVT.

This clone was detected only a few times. The V gene is TRBV30, the J gene TRBJ1-1, with unresolved D. CDR3 length: 11 residues. From germline, CDR1 is GTSNPN and CDR2 SVGIG (reference sequence). V gave up 4 bases and J gave up 6 bases, with 9 bases separating them. The CDR3 protein is CAWISGAEAFF. CDR3 DNA sequence: TGTGCCTGGATTTCGGGAGCTGAAGCTTTCTTT.

This chain connects TRBV4-1 to TRBJ2-2; 11 bases are shared with TRBD1. Trimming removed 5 bases from V and 2 bases from J; junction bases left unmatched: 4. CDR1 MGHRA and CDR2 YSYEKL come from the germline V gene. This CDR3 is built from 16 residues. The CDR3, as DNA: TGCGCCAGCAGCGGGAGGACAGGGGGCAACACCGGGGAGCTGTTTTTT. Translation gives CASSGRTGGNTGELFF.

The V gene is TRBV28, the J gene TRBJ2-1; 8 nucleotides match TRBD1. This CDR3 contains 15 residues. CDR1 and CDR2 from the germline V gene are MDHEN and SYDVKM. Trimming cost V 7 bases and J 7 bases; bases outside gene matches: 12. The CDR3 spells CASKPRDRYTNEQFF. In nucleotides, the CDR3 is TGTGCCAGCAAGCCCCGGGACAGGTATACGAATGAGCAGTTCTTC.

This clone is a singleton in its sample. This chain uses TRBV5-1 with TRBJ1-2; TRBD1 matches at 7 bases. This CDR3 is built from 13 residues. Trimming removed 0 bases from V and 7 bases from J; junction bases left unmatched: 3. The germline V gene has CDR1 SGHRS and CDR2 YFSETQ. CDR3 DNA sequence: TGCGCCAGCAGCTTGGAGGACAGGAGTGGCTACACCTTC. Amino acids: CASSLEDRSGYTF.

CDR3 nucleotide sequence: TGTGCCAGCACATCTAGCGGGAGCGGCGAGCAGTACTTC. Residues: CASTSSGSGEQYF. The rearrangement links TRBV2 to TRBJ2-7, with TRBD2 identical over 10 bases. The CDR3 runs to 13 residues. The J segment lost 6 bases and the V segment lost 7 bases, leaving 6 bases of the junction unmatched. Germline CDR1 and CDR2: SNHLY and FYNNEI. The full variable domain, its missing parts supplied by reference TRBV2 and TRBJ2-7, is EPEVTQTPSHQVTQMGQEVILRCVPISNHLYFYWYRQILGQKVEFLVSFYNNEISEKSEIFDDQFSVERPDGSNFTLKIRSTKLEDSAMYFCASTSSGSGEQYFGPGTRLTVT.

The chain carries TRBV19 and TRBJ1-1, with 7 bases matching TRBD1. Germline CDR1 LNHDA, CDR2 SQIVND (reference sequence). J gave up 2 bases and V 6 bases, and 6 bases lay outside the gene matches. CDR3 length equals 14 residues. The DNA of the CDR3 is TGTGCCAGTAGGGAACAGGGGCCCAACACTGAAGCTTTCTTT. Amino acid sequence: CASREQGPNTEAFF.

This clone is a singleton in its sample. This chain links TRBV2 with TRBJ2-5; D ambiguous. Trimming stripped 4 bases from V and 5 bases from J, with 8 bases between. CDR3 length equals 12 residues. Germline-derived CDR1 and CDR2 are SNHLY and FYNNEI. This CDR3 is CASSGRAETQYF. The DNA of the CDR3 is TGTGCCAGCAGTGGACGCGCCGAGACCCAGTACTTC. The whole variable domain, remainder taken from reference TRBV2 and TRBJ2-5, is EPEVTQTPSHQVTQMGQEVILRCVPISNHLYFYWYRQILGQKVEFLVSFYNNEISEKSEIFDDQFSVERPDGSNFTLKIRSTKLEDSAMYFCASSGRAETQYFGPGTRLLVL.

V and J are TRBV28 and TRBJ2-7; TRBD2 might be the D (5 bases). V lost 8 bases to trimming and J lost 5 bases, with 16 bases between them. Germline values: CDR1 MDHEN, CDR2 SYDVKM. The CDR3 runs 13 residues. The CDR3 DNA follows: TGTGCCAGCGGGTTTGTCGGGGTCAACGAGCAGTACTTC. This encodes CASGFVGVNEQYF.